The clone carrying this TCR beta chain was picked up a small number of times. Its antigen is not known. After removal of 6 bases from V and 6 bases from J, the junction contained 7 bases not matched to a gene. This CDR3 spans 13 amino acids. In germline, CDR1 is MRHNA, CDR2 SNTAGT. The source of the sample is a study of T-cell memory formation after mild COVID-19. Study-level points and caveats: Of the contracting clones, CD4+ ones lay mainly in CM and EM, and CD8+ ones in EMRA. Memory from before infection featured some responding clones, which suggests cross-reactive memory joined.

Using constant-segment primers, 5'RACE produced TCR alpha and TCR beta cDNA libraries carrying sample barcodes and UMIs. TCRdb reprocessed the 5' RACE reads via MiXCR and lists one record per CDR3 protein. The sample lists a few hundred thousand distinct CDR3 sequences, 13% to 15% occurring once. Sequencing input: PBMCs or a T cell subset sorted from them (not recorded which). The clonotype originates from a man aged 18 to 30 who had mild COVID-19 (a few samples of this study predate the infection). Cell type and time point are not known. V usage is TRBV6-4 and J usage is TRBJ1-2, with TRBD1 matching over 7 bases. The CDR3 region has the DNA TGTGCCAGCAGGCGTGACAGGGATAATGGCTACACCTTC. It encodes CASRRDRDNGYTF.